This record covers a single TCR beta chain. Its matching antigen is unknown. This sample is drawn from a study of shared clonotypes between healthy human individuals. In the study overall: The cohort had two women and a few men, ages 18 to 49. CD4 naive cells filled three plates per donor, CD4 memory three, CD8 naive two and CD8 memory one. Whole-study findings and limits: For naive CD4 cells, approximately 5% of clonotypes were shared across a few donors.

V was shortened by 1 base and J by 1 base, with 16 bases between the two germline ends. CDR3 size: 17 residues. CDR1 is SGHDN and CDR2 is FVKESK in the germline V gene. Assay used: immunoSEQ multiplex PCR; TCRdb lists only in-frame clones, some missing. In the table there are hundreds of thousands of clones, nearly 98% of which are singletons. Positive CCR7 selection of CD45RO-negative cells yielded the naive CD8 cells, and terminally differentiated effector memory CD45RA+ cells were excluded. The rearrangement links TRBV14 to TRBJ2-5; unclear D gene. The specimen sequenced was naive CD8+ T cells sorted from blood. This receptor was obtained from a man aged 25-45 years in good health. The chain's CDR3 is CASSQGLQLGPQETQYF. The DNA for the CDR3 is TGTGCCAGCAGCCAAGGGCTCCAGCTAGGCCCCCAAGAGACCCAGTACTTC.